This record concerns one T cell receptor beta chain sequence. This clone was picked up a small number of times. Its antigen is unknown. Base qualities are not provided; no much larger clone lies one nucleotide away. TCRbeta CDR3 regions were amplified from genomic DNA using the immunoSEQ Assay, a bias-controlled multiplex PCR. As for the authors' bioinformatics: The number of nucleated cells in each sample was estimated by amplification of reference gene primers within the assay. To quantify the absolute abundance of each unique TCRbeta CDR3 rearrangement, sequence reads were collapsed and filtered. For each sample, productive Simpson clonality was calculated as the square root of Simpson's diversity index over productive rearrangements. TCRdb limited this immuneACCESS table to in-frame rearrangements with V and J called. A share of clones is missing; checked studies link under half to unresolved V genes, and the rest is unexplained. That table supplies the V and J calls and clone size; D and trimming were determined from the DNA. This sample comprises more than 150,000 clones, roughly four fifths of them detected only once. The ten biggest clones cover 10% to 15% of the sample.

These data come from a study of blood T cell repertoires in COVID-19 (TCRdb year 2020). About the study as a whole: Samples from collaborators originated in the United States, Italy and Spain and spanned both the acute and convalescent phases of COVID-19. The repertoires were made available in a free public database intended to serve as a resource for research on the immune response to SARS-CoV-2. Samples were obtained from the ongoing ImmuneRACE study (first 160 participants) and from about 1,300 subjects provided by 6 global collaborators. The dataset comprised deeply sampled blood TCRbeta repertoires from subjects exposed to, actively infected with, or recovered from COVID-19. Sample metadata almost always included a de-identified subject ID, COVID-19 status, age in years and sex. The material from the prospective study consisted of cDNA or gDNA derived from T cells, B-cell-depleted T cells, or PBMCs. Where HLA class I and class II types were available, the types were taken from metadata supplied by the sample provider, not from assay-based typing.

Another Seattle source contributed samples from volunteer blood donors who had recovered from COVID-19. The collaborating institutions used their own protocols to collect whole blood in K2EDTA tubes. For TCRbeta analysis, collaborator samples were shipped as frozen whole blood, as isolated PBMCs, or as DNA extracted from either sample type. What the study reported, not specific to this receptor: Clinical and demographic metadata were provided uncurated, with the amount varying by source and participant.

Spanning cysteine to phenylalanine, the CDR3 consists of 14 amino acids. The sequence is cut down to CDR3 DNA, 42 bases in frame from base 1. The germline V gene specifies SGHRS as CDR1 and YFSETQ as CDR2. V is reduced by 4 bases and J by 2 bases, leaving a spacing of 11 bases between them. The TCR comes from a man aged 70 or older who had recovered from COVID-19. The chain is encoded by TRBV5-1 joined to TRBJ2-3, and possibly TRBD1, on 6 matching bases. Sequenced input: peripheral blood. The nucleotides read TGCGCCAGCAGCCCCGACAGGCCCACAGATACGCAGTATTTT. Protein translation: CASSPDRPTDTQYF.